This T cell receptor (beta chain) was recovered during a study of control samples from healthy donors and cancer patients (dated by TCRdb to about 2020). Libraries were made using the immunoSEQ multiplex PCR assay. TCRdb took this table from immuneACCESS and kept in-frame rearrangements with V and J called. Such tables lack part of the clones; where checked against another copy, unresolved V genes explain under half of the gap, and the rest is unexplained. In all, the sample holds some 120,000 clones, and roughly 92% of those were seen once. 2.6% of the sample lies in the top ten. Details on this clone: Its antigen target is currently unknown. The sample holds no much larger clone one base away, and base qualities are not on file.

From cysteine to phenylalanine, the CDR3 is 15 amino acids long. Solely the CDR3 DNA is kept, with 45 bases framed from the first base. Between the V and J ends, shortened by 5 bases and 6 bases respectively, the junction contains 16 bases. Taken from the germline V gene, the CDR1 and CDR2 loops are SNHLY and FYNNEI. The chain uses TRBV2 and TRBJ2-2; the D gene is tentatively TRBD1 or TRBD2, each matching 5 bases. Sequencing was carried out using blood. This clonotype was sampled from a man younger than 40 in good health. The CDR3 has the sequence CASSRQRSPAGELFF. The DNA sequence is TGTGCCAGCAGTCGACAGCGGTCCCCTGCCGGGGAGCTGTTTTTT.